The text below deals with one T cell receptor beta chain. The V end lost 4 bases, the J end lost 8 bases, and 16 bases lay between the germline ends. The germline V gene has CDR1 SGDLS and CDR2 YYNGEE. The CDR3 runs 14 residues. Method: immunoSEQ multiplex PCR; TCRdb's copy keeps in-frame clones and lacks some. The table lists 200,000 to 250,000 clones, roughly four fifths of them singletons. This entry belongs to a study of blood T cell repertoires in COVID-19. Study background: There were acute and convalescent COVID-19 samples, and they came from the United States, Italy and Spain.

The source of this sequence is a woman aged 40-49 years with acute or convalescent COVID-19. Sample: peripheral blood. The chain employs TRBV9 and TRBJ2-1; no clear D gene. The CDR3 DNA sequence: TGTGCCAGCAGCCCCTTCGGTCGGAGTGATGAGCAGTTCTTC. Residues: CASSPFGRSDEQFF.